The present T cell receptor beta chain was sequenced within a study of breast tumors, draining lymph nodes, adjacent tissues. Study observations and caveats: Compared with basal-like, luminal-like tumors shared significantly more repertoire with nontumor tissue. The data were judged consistent with most tumor T cells coming from lymph node and expanding in tumor. Tumors had less TCR diversity than lymph nodes, more than nontumor tissue.

Axillary draining lymph nodes of breast cancer patients supplied the node samples. This CDR3 has 15 amino acids. J lost 2 bases, V lost 6 bases, and 8 bases had no gene match. Germline V CDR1 and CDR2: MDHEN, SYDVKM. In its sample, this clonotype was seen a few times. The antigen remains unidentified. TCRdb passed the multiplex PCR reads through MiXCR, listing each CDR3 protein once. The sample yields about 130,000 distinct CDR3 sequences, 21% seen once. The clonotype was recovered from a female donor with breast cancer. Some clones in this sample may be carry-over from other donors' samples. The chain employs TRBV28 and TRBJ2-3; 7 bases match TRBD1. Sequencing was carried out using axillary lymph node tissue. As DNA, the CDR3 is TGTGCCAGCAGGATCAGACAGGGATACACAGATACGCAGTATTTT. The encoded protein is CASRIRQGYTDTQYF.